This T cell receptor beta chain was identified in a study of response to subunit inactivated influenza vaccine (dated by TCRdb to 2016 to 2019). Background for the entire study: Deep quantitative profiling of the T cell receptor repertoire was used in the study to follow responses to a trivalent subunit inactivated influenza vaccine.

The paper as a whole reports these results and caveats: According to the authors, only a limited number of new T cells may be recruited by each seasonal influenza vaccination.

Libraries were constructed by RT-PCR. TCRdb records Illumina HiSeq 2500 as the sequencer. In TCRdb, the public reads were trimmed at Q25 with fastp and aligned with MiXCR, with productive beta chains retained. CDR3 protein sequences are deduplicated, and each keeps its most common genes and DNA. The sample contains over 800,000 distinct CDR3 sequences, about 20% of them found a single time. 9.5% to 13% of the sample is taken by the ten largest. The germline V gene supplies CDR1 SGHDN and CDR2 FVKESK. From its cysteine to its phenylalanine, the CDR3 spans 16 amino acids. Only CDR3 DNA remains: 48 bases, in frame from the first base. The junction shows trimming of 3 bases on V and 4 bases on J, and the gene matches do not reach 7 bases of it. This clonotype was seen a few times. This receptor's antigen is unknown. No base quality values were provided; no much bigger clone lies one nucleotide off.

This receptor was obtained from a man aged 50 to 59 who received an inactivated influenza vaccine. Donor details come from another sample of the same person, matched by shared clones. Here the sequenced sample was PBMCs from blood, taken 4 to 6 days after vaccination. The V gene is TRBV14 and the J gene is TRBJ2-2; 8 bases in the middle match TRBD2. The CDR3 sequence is CASSHLPGRATGELFF. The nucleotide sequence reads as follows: TGTGCCAGCAGCCACTTGCCCGGGAGGGCCACCGGGGAGCTGTTTTTT.